The TCR beta chain described here comes from a study of control samples from healthy donors and cancer patients. Trimming stripped 3 bases from V and 0 bases from J, with 10 bases between. Per germline, CDR1 SGDLS and CDR2 YYNGEE. The length of the CDR3 is 15 residues. Clones were read by immunoSEQ multiplex PCR, and TCRdb kept only the in-frame ones, dropping some. With about 190,000 clones in the sample, the ten largest clones hold roughly 2%. The TCR originated in a woman between 25 and 40 years old in good health. Sequencing was done on a sample of blood. The gene calls are TRBV9 and TRBJ2-1; D unclear. The CDR3 sequence: CASSGPQNSYNEQFF. The CDR3 bases are TGTGCCAGCAGCGGCCCCCAGAACTCCTACAATGAGCAGTTCTTC.